What follows are 27 T cell receptor beta chains derived from one specimen sequenced in a study of vaccination and CD4 T cells after COVID-19 (dated by TCRdb to between 2020 and 2023). Reading the label with the study, this specimen's treatment or condition is: approximately 10-day PBMC culture with coronavirus spike peptide pools or control peptides (ViraFEST assay). No antigen is known for these receptors. Library construction relied on PCR. The run used an Illumina iSeq 100. DNA from cultured CD4+ T cells was subjected to TCR sequencing with the Oncomine TCR Beta short-read assay at the Johns Hopkins FTIC core. The raw public reads went through TCRdb reprocessing: fastp at Q25, MiXCR clone calling, in-frame beta chains kept. Every entry covers one CDR3 protein and lists the most common genes and DNA from its rows. This sample has more than 10,000 distinct CDR3 sequences in its table, and around two thirds of those were observed once. The ten largest clones capture 7.7% of the sample.

Source material: CD4+ T cells from blood, cultured in vitro. These receptors came from a human donor who had recovered from COVID-19.

The genes are TRBV7-2 and TRBJ1-3; tentative D call: TRBD1 (6 bases). Germline CDR1 SGHTA, CDR2 FQGNSA. The length of the CDR3 is 16 residues. Trimming took off 0 bases at V and 3 bases at J, with 12 bases between the two ends. CDR3 sequence (DNA): TGTGCCAGCAGCTTAGCTACAGGGCTCAGTGGAAACACCATATATTTT. Translating gives CASSLATGLSGNTIYF.

There are a few counts of this clonotype. The genes are TRBV28 and TRBJ2-7; 8 bases map to TRBD1. Germline V gene sequence: CDR1 MDHEN, CDR2 SYDVKM. The CDR3 has 13 amino acids. The ends lost 2 bases at V and 10 bases at J; junction bases unmatched: 7. CDR3 nucleotide sequence: TGTGCCAGCAGTTTAACTAGGCAGGGGGCTCAGTACTTC. It is translated as CASSLTRQGAQYF.

This sequence joins TRBV24-1 and TRBJ2-1, with 7 bases lining up with TRBD2. This CDR3 is built from 16 residues. V was pared by 1 base and J by 8 bases, with 10 bases of the junction left unmatched. Germline loops: CDR1 KGHDR, CDR2 SFDVKD. Here the CDR3 reads CATSDFGGRASYEQFF. The CDR3 coding sequence is TGTGCCACCAGTGATTTCGGAGGGAGGGCCAGCTATGAGCAGTTCTTC.

The chain links TRBV20-1 to TRBJ2-5, with 8 bases aligning to TRBD1. With V trimmed by 6 bases and J by 2 bases, 8 bases remained unmatched. CDR1 is DFQATT and CDR2 is SNEGSKA in the germline V gene (reference sequence). CDR3 length equals 14 residues. The CDR3 protein is CSAPGRGRQETQYF. The CDR3 nucleotides read TGCAGTGCGCCCGGCAGGGGGCGACAAGAGACCCAGTACTTC.

The V and J genes are TRBV20-1 and TRBJ1-5; no reliable D call. The CDR3 has 15 residues. Trimming took 0 bases from V and 9 from J, leaving 18 bases between them. From germline, CDR1 is DFQATT and CDR2 SNEGSKA (reference sequence). CDR3 DNA: TGCAGTGCTAGAGATTACGGCGCGGGCTTCACGCCCCAGCATTTT. This codes for CSARDYGAGFTPQHF.

The rearrangement uses TRBV7-9 and TRBJ1-5; D is undetermined. Trimming left V 4 bases short and J 2 bases short, with 15 bases between. CDR3 size: 16 residues. The germline gives CDR1 SEHNR, CDR2 FQNEAQ (reference sequence). CDR3 nucleotide sequence: TGTGCCAGCAGCTCCAGCAGGCGGAAGGGCAATCAGCCCCAGCATTTT. This gives the protein CASSSSRRKGNQPQHF.

This rearrangement joins TRBV7-2 to TRBJ2-7; TRBD2 matches 9 bases. V lost 0 bases and J lost 2; bases outside the gene matches: 5. The CDR3 loop spans 16 amino acids. Germline CDR1 reads SGHTA; CDR2 reads FQGNSA. The CDR3 DNA reads as TGTGCCAGCAGCTTAGCTTCTAGCGGGGCCCCCTACGAGCAGTACTTC. This codes for CASSLASSGAPYEQYF.

This chain connects TRBV20-1 to TRBJ1-3; D is unclear. This CDR3 is built from 12 residues. V dropped 3 bases and J dropped 9 bases, with 12 bases sitting between them. Germline CDR1 reads DFQATT; CDR2 reads SNEGSKA (reference sequence). The CDR3 bases are TGCAGTGCTAGGGATAGGGAACGCACCATATATTTT. Its translation is CSARDRERTIYF.

CDR3 residues: CASSLSTTAEQYF. The CDR3, as DNA: TGTGCCAGCAGCTTGTCGACGACTGCCGAGCAGTACTTC. The chain links TRBV11-3 to TRBJ2-7; D unclear. Germline V gene lookup returns CDR1 SGHNT and CDR2 YENEEA. The CDR3 is 13 residues long. The V end was cut by 3 bases, the J end by 6 bases, with 12 bases between.

The V gene is TRBV20-1, the J gene TRBJ1-5; D ambiguous. Trimming removed 5 bases from V and 4 bases from J, with 9 bases in between. Germline V gene lookup returns CDR1 DFQATT and CDR2 SNEGSKA (reference sequence). There are 12 residues in the CDR3. CDR3 residues: CSAPIENQPQHF. CDR3 in DNA: TGCAGTGCTCCCATTGAAAATCAGCCCCAGCATTTT.

The V call is TRBV6-1, the J call TRBJ2-1, with D perhaps TRBD2 (6 bases). CDR1 and CDR2 from the germline V gene are MNHNS and SASEGT. Trimming cost V 4 bases and J 9 bases, with 19 bases left between them. The CDR3 sequence is 15 residues long. CDR3 nucleotide sequence: TGTGCCAGCAGTGGCCCGGGACTGGGGGGTTCTGAGCAGTTCTTC. Protein sequence: CASSGPGLGGSEQFF.

CDR3 DNA sequence: TGTGCCAGCTCATTCCGACACGAACGGGATGGCTACACCTTC. It translates to CASSFRHERDGYTF. The rearrangement links TRBV18 to TRBJ1-2; no definite D call. This CDR3 region has 14 residues. V lost 5 bases and J lost 6, with 16 bases in between. CDR1 is KGHSH, CDR2 LQKENI, per germline.

The CDR3, as DNA: TGTGCCAGCAGCTTAGCTCGAGGTTACGAGCAGTACTTC. This sequence encodes CASSLARGYEQYF. The gene calls are TRBV7-6 and TRBJ2-7, with D unresolved. This CDR3 comprises 13 residues. The germline V gene encodes CDR1 SGHVS and CDR2 FNYEAQ. The V gene lost 0 bases and the J gene lost 4 bases, with 7 bases spanning the gap. The variable domain in full, completed from reference TRBV7-6 and TRBJ2-7, reads GAGVSQSPRYKVTKRGQDVALRCDPISGHVSLYWYRQALGQGPEFLTYFNYEAQQDKSGLPNDRFSAERPEGSISTLTIQRTEQRDSAMYRCASSLARGYEQYFGPGTRLTVT.

The rearrangement uses TRBV20-1 and TRBJ1-5, with TRBD1 matching 7 bases. The CDR3 spans 11 residues. V dropped 2 bases and J dropped 9; count of bases not matched to a gene: 1. From germline, CDR1 is DFQATT and CDR2 SNEGSKA (reference sequence). The CDR3 spells CSARHRGPQHF. In nucleotides, the CDR3 is TGCAGTGCTAGACACAGGGGGCCCCAGCATTTT.

The CDR3 DNA follows: TGTGCCACCAGTGATTTGACGGGATCCACAGATACGCAGTATTTT. This codes for CATSDLTGSTDTQYF. The V gene is TRBV24-1, the J gene TRBJ2-3, with D possibly matching TRBD2 (5 bases). With 0 bases removed from V and 2 bases from J, the gap between germline ends came to 8 bases. CDR1 is KGHDR, CDR2 SFDVKD, per germline. The CDR3 contains 15 residues.

This clonotype was seen a few times. CDR3 sequence (DNA): TGTGCCTGGAAGCGAGACAGGGTTTTCCCCTACGAGCAGTACTTC. As protein: CAWKRDRVFPYEQYF. The chain links TRBV30 to TRBJ2-7; 7 bases align to TRBD1. CDR1 and CDR2 (germline): GTSNPN, SVGIG (reference sequence). V shed 4 bases and J 2 bases; nucleotides not matched to a gene: 11. There are 15 residues in the CDR3.

This clonotype ranks as medium-sized. The V call is TRBV24-1, the J call TRBJ2-1; 7 bases match TRBD2. V lost 3 bases to trimming and J lost 7 bases; unmatched junction nucleotides: 11. Germline CDR1 is KGHDR and CDR2 is SFDVKD. This CDR3 contains 16 residues. The CDR3 region has the DNA TGTGCCACCAGTGATCCCGTAGGGGAGGGTGGAAATGAGCAGTTCTTC. Its protein is CATSDPVGEGGNEQFF.

The rearrangement uses TRBV7-2 and TRBJ2-7; 7 bases line up with TRBD1. The CDR3 contains 15 residues. The germline V gene has CDR1 SGHTA and CDR2 FQGNSA. The junction had 4 bases not matched to a gene; V was cut back by 2 bases and J by 0 bases. CDR3 residues: CASSLKGGPSYEQYF. CDR3 DNA sequence: TGTGCCAGCAGCTTAAAAGGGGGCCCCTCCTACGAGCAGTACTTC.

The gene calls are TRBV24-1 and TRBJ2-7; D unresolved. The V and J ends lost 3 bases and 1 base respectively, with 6 bases between them. The CDR3 sequence is 13 residues long. Germline V gives CDR1 KGHDR, CDR2 SFDVKD. CDR3 residues: CATSDPGSYEQYF. The DNA of the CDR3 is TGTGCCACCAGTGATCCAGGATCCTACGAGCAGTACTTC.

The rearrangement links TRBV6-1 to TRBJ1-2; 8 nucleotides line up with TRBD1. The CDR3 has 14 amino acids. Trimming at V came to 6 bases and at J to 4 bases, leaving 7 bases not matched to a gene. Germline V gives CDR1 MNHNS, CDR2 SASEGT. This CDR3 reads CASSTTGEGYGYTF. CDR3 sequence (DNA): TGTGCCAGCAGCACGACAGGGGAGGGCTATGGCTACACCTTC.

This clonotype was found a few times. The genes are TRBV28 and TRBJ1-2, with 7 bases identical to TRBD1. Germline V CDR1 and CDR2: MDHEN, SYDVKM. This CDR3 has 14 residues. V lost 6 bases to trimming and J lost 0 bases; unmatched junction nucleotides: 4. The CDR3 region is CASRGQHPNYGYTF. In DNA form, the CDR3 reads TGTGCCAGCAGGGGACAGCACCCTAACTATGGCTACACCTTC.

The chain has TRBV7-9 and TRBJ2-7, with 8 bases lining up with TRBD2. The CDR3 length is 15 residues. Germline V gene lookup returns CDR1 SEHNR and CDR2 FQNEAQ (reference sequence). With 3 bases clipped from V and 5 bases from J, the junction kept 9 bases outside the gene matches. CDR3 region: CASSFYSSGSDEQYF. CDR3 coding DNA: TGTGCCAGCAGCTTTTATTCCAGCGGGAGTGACGAGCAGTACTTC.

V usage is TRBV19 and J usage is TRBJ1-2, with 9 nucleotides matching TRBD1. The CDR3 is 15 residues long. V was pared by 4 bases and J by 4 bases, with 7 bases of the junction left unmatched. Germline CDR1 is LNHDA and CDR2 is SQIVND (reference sequence). The CDR3 here is CASSTTGTGFYGYTF. CDR3 DNA sequence: TGTGCCAGTAGTACGACCGGGACAGGGTTCTATGGCTACACCTTC. Supplemented by reference TRBV19 and TRBJ1-2, the full variable domain reads DGGITQSPKYLFRKEGQNVTLSCEQNLNHDAMYWYRQDPGQGLRLIYYSQIVNDFQKGDIAEGYSVSREKKESFPLTVTSAQKNPTAFYLCASSTTGTGFYGYTFGSGTRLTVV.

The chain joins TRBV20-1 to TRBJ1-5, with D possibly matching TRBD1 (5 bases). The CDR3 has 12 amino acids. Germline V lookup: CDR1 DFQATT, CDR2 SNEGSKA (reference sequence). The V and J ends lost 5 bases and 14 bases respectively, with 19 bases between them. The CDR3 loop reads CSAEGSGVSKHF. As DNA, the CDR3 is TGCAGTGCTGAGGGGAGTGGAGTAAGTAAGCATTTT.

This chain joins TRBV27 and TRBJ2-7; TRBD1 matches 11 bases. This CDR3 contains 14 residues. After removal of 6 bases from V and 4 bases from J, the junction contained 5 bases not matched to a gene. Germline values: CDR1 MNHEY, CDR2 SMNVEV (reference sequence). CDR3 nucleotides: TGTGCCAGCAGGCGGACAGGGGGCGGGTACGAGCAGTACTTC. It is translated as CASRRTGGGYEQYF.

The CDR3 nucleotides are TGCAGGGTAACAGGGGAGAGAGCTTTCTTT. This gives the protein CRVTGERAFF. This sequence joins TRBV20-1 and TRBJ1-1; 7 positions match TRBD1. This CDR3 is built from 10 residues. CDR1 is DFQATT, CDR2 SNEGSKA, per germline (reference sequence).

This chain connects TRBV27 to TRBJ1-5, with 8 bases aligning to TRBD1. This CDR3 region has 15 residues. Trimming took 8 bases from V and 4 from J; bases not matched to a gene: 10. Germline V lookup: CDR1 MNHEY, CDR2 SMNVEV (reference sequence). In DNA form, the CDR3 reads TGTGCCAGCCGCCCCGGCAGGGGGCAAAATCAGCCCCAGCATTTT. Encoded protein: CASRPGRGQNQPQHF.